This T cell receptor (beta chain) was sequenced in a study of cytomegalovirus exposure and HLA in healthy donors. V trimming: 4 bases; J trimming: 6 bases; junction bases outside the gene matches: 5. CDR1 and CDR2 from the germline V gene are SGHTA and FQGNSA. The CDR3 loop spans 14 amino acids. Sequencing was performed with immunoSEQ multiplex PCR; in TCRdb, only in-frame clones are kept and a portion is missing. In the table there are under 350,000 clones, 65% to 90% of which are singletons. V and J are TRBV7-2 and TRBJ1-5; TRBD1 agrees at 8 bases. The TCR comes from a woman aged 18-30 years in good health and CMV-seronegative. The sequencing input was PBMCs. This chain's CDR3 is CASSSYRGGQPQHF. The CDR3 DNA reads TGTGCCAGCAGCTCCTACAGGGGGGGTCAGCCCCAGCATTTT.